This TCR beta chain appears in the sequencing data of a study of T-cell memory formation after mild COVID-19. Germline V gene lookup returns CDR1 SGHAT and CDR2 FQNNGV. Trimming removed 0 bases from V and 5 bases from J; junction bases left unmatched: 4. The CDR3 runs 16 residues. Study outcomes and limitations: Largely, contracting CD4+ clones fell within CM and EM, and contracting CD8+ clones within EMRA.

Barcoded TCR alpha and TCR beta cDNA libraries with UMIs came from 5'RACE using constant-segment primers. TCRdb reprocessed the 5' RACE reads via MiXCR and lists one record per CDR3 protein. The repertoire holds over 300,000 distinct CDR3 sequences, with around 20% as singletons. As concerns this clonotype: Its specificity is unknown.

This chain connects TRBV11-2 to TRBJ1-5, with 10 bases aligning to TRBD1. The source is a man aged 18 to 35 who had mild COVID-19 (a few samples of this study predate the infection). Cell type and time point are not known. Sequencing was performed on PBMCs or a T cell subset sorted from them (not recorded which). CDR3 bases: TGTGCCAGCAGCTTAGACGCGGACAGGGGGGATCAGCCCCAGCATTTT. Translation gives CASSLDADRGDQPQHF.